This TCR beta chain stems from a study of tumor and adjacent non-tumor tissue in lung cancer. Overall study findings and caveats: Tumor repertoires had a smaller top 100 clone share than normal lung.

RNA was extracted from bulk tissue without any cell sorting. More than 3 cm separated this lung sample from the edge of the tumor. Three rounds of nested PCR, following a modified ARM-PCR protocol, produced the TCRbeta library. TCRdb analysed the multiplex PCR reads with MiXCR anew, one entry per CDR3 protein. The sample lists about 110,000 distinct CDR3 sequences; around 57% were seen once. This clonotype has at least ten counts. What it binds is not known. The germline V gene has CDR1 WSHSY and CDR2 SAAADI. This CDR3 spans 13 amino acids. J lost 3 bases, V lost 5 bases, and 3 bases had no gene match. This TCR derives from a man aged 55 to 70 with non-small cell lung cancer. Specimen: distant non-tumor lung tissue. The rearrangement joins TRBV10-2 to TRBJ2-7, with 8 positions matching TRBD1. The CDR3 bases are TGCGCCAGCAGTCCGGACAGGGTCTACGAGCAGTACTTC. Amino acid sequence: CASSPDRVYEQYF.